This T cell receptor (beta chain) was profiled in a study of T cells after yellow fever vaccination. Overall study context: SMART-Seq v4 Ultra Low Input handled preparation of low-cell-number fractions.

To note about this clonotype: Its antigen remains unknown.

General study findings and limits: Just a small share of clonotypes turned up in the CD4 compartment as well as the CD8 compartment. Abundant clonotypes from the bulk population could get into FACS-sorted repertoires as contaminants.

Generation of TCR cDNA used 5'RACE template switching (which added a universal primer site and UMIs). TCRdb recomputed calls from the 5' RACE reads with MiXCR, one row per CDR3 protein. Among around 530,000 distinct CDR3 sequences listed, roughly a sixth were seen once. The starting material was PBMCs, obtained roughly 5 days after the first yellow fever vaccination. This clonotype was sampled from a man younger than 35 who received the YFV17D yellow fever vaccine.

The CDR3 is CATGSTAWGQPQHF. The CDR3 DNA is TGTGCCACGGGGTCGACAGCGTGGGGTCAGCCCCAGCATTTT. The V and J genes are TRBV15 and TRBJ1-5; tentative D call: TRBD1 (5 bases). The CDR3 extends over 14 amino acids. Per the germline V gene, CDR1 is LNHNV and CDR2 is YYDKDF (reference sequence). The ends were cut back, 9 bases at V and 6 bases at J, with 18 bases in the middle.